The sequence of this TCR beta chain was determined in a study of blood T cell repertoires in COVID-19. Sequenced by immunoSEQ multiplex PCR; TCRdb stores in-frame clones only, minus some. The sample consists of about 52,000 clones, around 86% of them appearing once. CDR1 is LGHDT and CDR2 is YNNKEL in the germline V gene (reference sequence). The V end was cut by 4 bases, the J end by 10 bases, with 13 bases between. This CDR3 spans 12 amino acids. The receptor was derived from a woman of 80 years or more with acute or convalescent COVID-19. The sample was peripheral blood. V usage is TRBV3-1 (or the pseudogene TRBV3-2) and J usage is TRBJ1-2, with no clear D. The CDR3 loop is CASSLRENAYTF. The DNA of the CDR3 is TGTGCCAGCAGCCTTAGGGAGAACGCCTACACCTTC.